This T cell receptor (beta chain) originates from a study of cytomegalovirus exposure and HLA in healthy donors. Broader study findings: The investigators catalogued 164 TCR beta chains as cytomegalovirus-associated. Later analysis indicated greater clonal expansion among HLA-associated TCR beta chains than among equally common other chains. Later analysis reportedly placed an Asian-associated ancestry cluster below the approximately 730-donor mean in N-insertions. A later look showed TCR association rates differing by HLA locus, highest for DRB1 and lowest for HLA-C.

A remark on this clone: Its cognate antigen is unknown.

The CDR3 consists of 14 residues. V was clipped by 3 bases and J by 0 bases, with 9 bases between them. Germline values: CDR1 SGDLS, CDR2 YYNGEE. PCR primers comprised 60 Vbeta and 13 Jbeta primers. Repertoires were generated with immunoSEQ multiplex PCR, while TCRdb's copy carries only in-frame clones and drops some. This sample carries more than 90,000 clones, 55% to 70% of them seen once, and the ten largest clones take 5.5% to 6%. This rearrangement joins TRBV9 to TRBJ1-1; the D gene is possibly TRBD1 (5 bases). The origin of this receptor is a boy younger than 18 in good health and CMV-seropositive. The sample taken for sequencing was PBMCs. In DNA form, the CDR3 reads TGTGCCAGCAGCGAACAGGTCATGAACACTGAAGCTTTCTTT. Encoded protein: CASSEQVMNTEAFF.